These T cell receptor beta chains were read from a single sample in a study of early T cells in non-severe SARS-CoV-2 infection. TCRdb re-called the 5' RACE reads through MiXCR, storing one row per CDR3 protein. The sample gives roughly 60,000 distinct CDR3 sequences, 11% of which show up once; 2.5% to 3.5% is in the top ten. The material sequenced was whole blood, taken at baseline. The source is an adult who was a healthcare worker with PCR-confirmed SARS-CoV-2 infection or an uninfected control (not recorded which). CDR3s include the opening cysteine and the closing phenylalanine or tryptophan. The D gene is left open where the match is weak. Size tells how often a clone was seen (once, few, many) or the class of an expanded clone, and some rows leave it out.

>TRBD1|TRBV7-8|few|TRBJ1-5
TGTGCCAGCAGCGCGGGACAGGGGGCAATGAGCAATCAGCCCCAGCATTTT
CASSAGQGAMSNQPQHF
>.|TRBV29-1|.|TRBJ1-1
TGCAGCGTTGAAAGCCGGTTCCTGCCGGGAGCTTTCTTT
CSVESRFLPGAFF
>.|TRBV6-5|few|TRBJ2-6
TGTGCCAGCAGACTGACCGGATCTGGGGCCAACGTCCTGACTTTC
CASRLTGSGANVLTF
>.|TRBV5-1|.|TRBJ2-7
TGCGCCAGCAGCTTGGAGCATGGCGAGCAGTACTTC
CASSLEHGEQYF
>TRBD1|TRBV11-2|few|TRBJ1-2
TGTGCCAGCAGCTTAGGCCCCCGGCTGACGGGACAGGGGTTTGGCTACACCTTC
CASSLGPRLTGQGFGYTF
>.|TRBV6-6|few|TRBJ2-7
TGTGCCAGCAGTCCCCGTTGGGAGCAGTACTTC
CASSPRWEQYF
>.|TRBV7-2|few|TRBJ2-7
TGTGCCAGCAGCTTAGCCGGGGGCGCGTACGAGCAGTACTTC
CASSLAGGAYEQYF
>TRBD1|TRBV5-6|many|TRBJ1-1
TGTGCCAGCAGCCCTACAGGGGCGGTCAGGGCTTTCTTT
CASSPTGAVRAFF
>TRBD1|TRBV6-5|.|TRBJ1-4
TGTGCCAGCAGCCAACGACAGGGGGGTAATGAAAAACTGTTTTTT
CASSQRQGGNEKLFF
>.|TRBV7-2|many|TRBJ2-3
TGTGCCAGCAGCTTAGTTGGGCGCACAGATACGCAGTATTTT
CASSLVGRTDTQYF
>.|TRBV15|.|TRBJ2-3
TGTGCCACCAGCAGAGAAGGGTCCACAGGGACTTTGGATACGCAGTATTTT
CATSREGSTGTLDTQYF
>TRBD2|TRBV5-4|few|TRBJ2-7
TGTGCCAGCAGCTCCTCACGCTGGACTAGCGGGGCCTCCTACGAGCAGTACTTC
CASSSSRWTSGASYEQYF
>.|TRBV20-1|.|TRBJ1-1
TGCAGTGCTACCAGGGTGAACACTGAAGCTTTCTTT
CSATRVNTEAFF
>.|TRBV6-2/TRBV6-3|few|TRBJ2-7
TGTGCCAGCAGTTCCCCGACCTGGAGCTCCTACGAGCAGTACTTC
CASSSPTWSSYEQYF
>.|TRBV10-3|many|TRBJ2-3
TGTGCCATCAGACTAAATAGCACAGATACGCAGTATTTT
CAIRLNSTDTQYF
>.|TRBV7-8|few|TRBJ2-1
TGTGCCAGCAGCTCCATCCGCGGGGCTCCTAATGAGCAGTTCTTC
CASSSIRGAPNEQFF
>TRBD1|TRBV7-9|.|TRBJ1-1
TGTGCCAGCAGCTTCGCCCAGGGGGCGGGCACTGAAGCTTTCTTT
CASSFAQGAGTEAFF
>TRBD1|TRBV20-1|few|TRBJ2-5
TGCAGTGCTAGGCCAGGGACAGGGGGCTTGGGGACCCAGTACTTC
CSARPGTGGLGTQYF
>.|TRBV29-1|few|TRBJ1-5
TGCAGCGCTCTCGACGGCGATCAGCCCCAGCATTTT
CSALDGDQPQHF
>TRBD1|TRBV6-6|few|TRBJ1-1
TGTGCCAGCAGCCCGGGACAGGTGAACACTGAAGCTTTCTTT
CASSPGQVNTEAFF
>.|TRBV6-2/TRBV6-3|many|TRBJ2-7
TGTGCCAGCAGTCTCTATGGACAGACCTACGAGCAGTACTTC
CASSLYGQTYEQYF
>.|TRBV7-9|.|TRBJ2-1
TGTGCCAGCAGCTCCATATCGTCGAGGGTCCAAAATGAGCAGTTCTTC
CASSSISSRVQNEQFF
>.|TRBV12-3/TRBV12-4|.|TRBJ2-3
TGTGCCAGCGCCCGACGGGGTGGGTCCGATACGCAGTATTTT
CASARRGGSDTQYF
>.|TRBV7-9|few|TRBJ1-1
TGTGCCAGCAGCTGGGCCGAACAGGGTTTGAACACTGAAGCTTTCTTT
CASSWAEQGLNTEAFF
>TRBD2|TRBV28|.|TRBJ2-3
TGTGCCAGCTCTAGCGGGGGGCACACAGATACGCAGTATTTT
CASSSGGHTDTQYF
>TRBD2|TRBV7-2|.|TRBJ2-3
TGTGCCAGCAGCTTGGAACGGGGGGAAACAGATACGCAGTATTTT
CASSLERGETDTQYF
>.|TRBV29-1|many|TRBJ2-5
TGCAGCGTTGAATTCAGAGAGACCCAGTACTTC
CSVEFRETQYF
>.|TRBV7-9|.|TRBJ1-1
TGTGCCAGCAGCCGGGGACGGTTGAGCACTGAAGCTTTCTTT
CASSRGRLSTEAFF
>TRBD1|TRBV6-2/TRBV6-3|.|TRBJ1-1
TGTGCCAGCAGTCTGGGACAGGGTGGGACCACTGAAGCTTTCTTT
CASSLGQGGTTEAFF
>.|TRBV30|many|TRBJ1-3
TGTGCCTGGAGCGCCCTGGGGCCGAGCTCTGGAAACACCATATATTTT
CAWSALGPSSGNTIYF
>.|TRBV6-1|few|TRBJ2-3
TGTGCCAGCAGTGAAGCCGTGCTGAGACCAAACACGCAGTATTTT
CASSEAVLRPNTQYF
>.|TRBV20-1|few|TRBJ1-2
TGCAGTGCTATACCCCCCGCCACGAGACAGCAAGATGGCTACACCTTC
CSAIPPATRQQDGYTF
>.|TRBV5-1|.|TRBJ2-1
TGCGCCAGCAGGGAAACGAGCGGTCACAATGAGCAGTTCTTC
CASRETSGHNEQFF
>.|TRBV7-9|.|TRBJ1-1
TGTGCCAGCAGGGGGGAAGCTTTCTTT
CASRGEAFF
>.|TRBV6-6|few|TRBJ2-7
TGTGCCAGCGGGCCTGGGGCAGGCTACGAGCAGTACTTC
CASGPGAGYEQYF
>TRBD1|TRBV12-3/TRBV12-4|.|TRBJ1-1
TGTGCCAGCAGTTTAGCCCGGACAGGGGGCGGGTGGGAAGCTTTCTTT
CASSLARTGGGWEAFF
>.|TRBV12-3/TRBV12-4|few|TRBJ2-5
TGTGCCAGCAGTACAGAGACCCAGTACTTC
CASSTETQYF
>.|TRBV6-2/TRBV6-3|few|TRBJ2-2
TGTGCCAGCAGTTACGGGACATTGAACACCGGGGAGCTGTTTTTT
CASSYGTLNTGELFF
>.|TRBV2|.|TRBJ2-3
TGTGCCACCAGACAGGATACGCAGTATTTT
CATRQDTQYF
>TRBD1|TRBV27|few|TRBJ2-3
TGTGCCAGCAGAGGACAGGGATCAGATACGCAGTATTTT
CASRGQGSDTQYF
>.|TRBV24-1|.|TRBJ2-2
TGTGCCACCAGTGGACGGGGGAGCGGGGAGCTGTTTTTT
CATSGRGSGELFF
>TRBD2|TRBV20-1|many|TRBJ2-3
TGCAGTGCTAGGGATCCCTGGGGTAGCGGGGGGCGCACAGATACGCAGTATTTT
CSARDPWGSGGRTDTQYF
>.|TRBV30|.|TRBJ1-5
TGTGCCTGGACCACAGGGATTAATCAGCCCCAGCATTTT
CAWTTGINQPQHF
>TRBD1|TRBV12-3/TRBV12-4|few|TRBJ1-2
TGTGCCAGCAACGGACAGGGGGTTAACTATGGCTACACCTTC
CASNGQGVNYGYTF
>TRBD1|TRBV30|many|TRBJ1-2
TGTGCCTGGAGCCCTGTACCGGGACAGGATCCATATGGCTACACCTTC
CAWSPVPGQDPYGYTF